One and the same sample provided the 23 T cell receptor beta chains below, sequenced in a study of blood T cells in healthy people across ages. Primers used in a second PCR of roughly 6 to 11 cycles were a sample-barcoded 5' primer and a J-beta primer mix. TCRdb independently ran MiXCR on the 5' RACE reads; one entry per CDR3 protein. The table shows around 670,000 distinct CDR3 sequences, with approximately 30% occurring only once. Sequenced: blood. Receptor source: a woman aged 80 or over in good health.

This clonotype was seen many times. This rearrangement joins TRBV6-1 to TRBJ1-5; a weak D match, TRBD1 (6 bases). Germline V gene lookup returns CDR1 MNHNS and CDR2 SASEGT. Trimming took 7 bases from V and 2 from J, leaving 12 bases between them. This CDR3 comprises 14 residues. CDR3 sequence reads: CASKVSGGNQPQHF. CDR3 bases: TGTGCCAGCAAAGTTTCAGGGGGCAATCAGCCCCAGCATTTT.

The chain combines TRBV2 with TRBJ1-1; no definite D call. The CDR3 sequence is 14 residues long. The germline V and J ends were trimmed by 0 bases and 6 bases, with 11 bases remaining between them. In germline, CDR1 is SNHLY, CDR2 FYNNEI. CDR3 nucleotide sequence: TGTGCCAGCAGTGAAGCGTGGATGGTAGCTGAAGCTTTCTTT. Its protein product is CASSEAWMVAEAFF. Full variable domain (outside the CDR3, taken from reference TRBV2 and TRBJ1-1): EPEVTQTPSHQVTQMGQEVILRCVPISNHLYFYWYRQILGQKVEFLVSFYNNEISEKSEIFDDQFSVERPDGSNFTLKIRSTKLEDSAMYFCASSEAWMVAEAFFGQGTRLTVV.

The sample holds a few counts of this clonotype. The genes are TRBV20-1 and TRBJ1-3; no reliable D call. The length of the CDR3 is 15 residues. The V and J ends lost 0 bases and 8 bases respectively, with 17 bases between them. The germline gives CDR1 DFQATT, CDR2 SNEGSKA (reference sequence). The CDR3 nucleotides read TGCAGTGCTAGAGATTTGGCGCCCCTAGAAGACACCATATATTTT. Translated, it gives CSARDLAPLEDTIYF.

V gene TRBV5-1 combines with J gene TRBJ2-7; 9 positions match TRBD1. Germline V lookup: CDR1 SGHRS, CDR2 YFSETQ. V dropped 4 bases and J dropped 7; count of bases not matched to a gene: 6. The CDR3 totals 13 residues. Here the CDR3 reads CASSTDRGGEQYF. The CDR3 DNA is TGCGCCAGCAGCACCGACAGGGGGGGGGAGCAGTACTTC.

This clonotype was counted many times. This chain connects TRBV29-1 to TRBJ1-2, with D perhaps matching TRBD1 (5 bases). Trimming removed 4 bases at V and 4 bases at J, with 7 bases between. The V gene's germline CDR1 is SQVTM and CDR2 ANQGSEA. The CDR3 covers 11 residues. Written as DNA, the CDR3 is TGCAGCGTTGGGACACTCTATGGCTACACCTTC. Its protein product is CSVGTLYGYTF.

The sample holds a few counts of this clonotype. This chain uses TRBV28 with TRBJ1-5; D gene unclear. CDR1 and CDR2 from the germline V gene are MDHEN and SYDVKM. V was shortened by 5 bases and J by 2 bases, with 10 bases between the two germline ends. The CDR3 length is 14 residues. The CDR3 loop reads CASSLQLGNQPQHF. Written as DNA, the CDR3 is TGTGCCAGCAGTCTACAGTTAGGCAATCAGCCCCAGCATTTT.

Many counts were recorded for this clonotype. The V gene is TRBV10-3, the J gene TRBJ2-7, with D hard to call. CDR3 length: 13 residues. Trimming stripped 11 bases from V and 6 bases from J, with 20 bases between. CDR1 and CDR2 from the germline V gene are ENHRY and SYGVKD. For the CDR3, the DNA is TGTGCCTCCGCAACATTGGCACCGGGCGAGCAGTACTTC. Protein: CASATLAPGEQYF.

Only a few counts were recorded for this clonotype. This chain connects TRBV4-3 to TRBJ1-6, with D perhaps matching TRBD1 (5 bases). V gave up 0 bases and J gave up 11 bases, with 8 bases separating them. This CDR3 has 13 residues. Germline CDR1 is LGHNA and CDR2 is YSLEER. The CDR3 region has the DNA TGCGCCAGCAGCCAAGAGTCGGGGGCACCCCTCCACTTT. It translates to CASSQESGAPLHF.

On this clonotype itself: A much larger clone differs from this one at a single base, so this may be a read error. The genes are TRBV27 and TRBJ2-1; weak D call: TRBD2 (6 bases). The DNA end is more similar to TRBJ2-7, so the J call may be wrong. This CDR3 region has 19 residues. CDR1 is MNHEY, CDR2 SMNVEV, per germline (reference sequence). Here the CDR3 reads CASSFKAGPISSSYNEQYF. The DNA of the CDR3 is TGTGCCAGCAGTTTCAAGGCGGGGCCCATATCGAGCTCCTACAATGAGCAGTACTTC.

The rearrangement joins TRBV29-1 to TRBJ2-2, with 7 bases aligning to TRBD1. V gave up 6 bases and J gave up 6 bases; unmatched junction bases: 10. CDR3 length: 14 residues. The germline V gene has CDR1 SQVTM and CDR2 ANQGSEA. CDR3 protein: CSVHWTGRPGELFF. The CDR3 region has the DNA TGCAGCGTCCACTGGACAGGTCGACCCGGGGAGCTGTTTTTT.

The V gene is TRBV6-5, the J gene TRBJ2-1; D not certain. The CDR3 contains 12 residues. Germline V gene sequence: CDR1 MNHEY, CDR2 SVGAGI. With 2 bases removed from V and 8 bases from J, the gap between germline ends came to 7 bases. CDR3 amino acids: CASSYNVDEQFF. CDR3 coding DNA: TGTGCCAGCAGTTACAACGTTGATGAGCAGTTCTTC.

In its sample, this clonotype was seen many times. V and J are TRBV5-1 and TRBJ2-3; 7 bases match TRBD2. V was clipped by 4 bases and J by 4 bases; unmatched bases: 9. The CDR3 runs to 15 residues. The V gene's germline CDR1 is SGHRS and CDR2 YFSETQ. CDR3 protein: CASSPEGRVADTQYF. The CDR3, as DNA: TGCGCCAGCAGCCCGGAGGGGAGGGTCGCAGATACGCAGTATTTT.

This chain connects TRBV30 to TRBJ2-7; TRBD1 agrees at 8 bases. The V gene end was trimmed by 2 bases and the J gene end by 1 base; junction bases not matched to a gene: 7. The V gene's germline CDR1 is GTSNPN and CDR2 SVGIG (reference sequence). The CDR3 length is 15 residues. The CDR3 nucleotides read TGTGCCTGGAGTTTAGGACAGGGCCAATCCTACGAGCAGTACTTC. Amino acids: CAWSLGQGQSYEQYF.

This clonotype was seen many times. The chain links TRBV9 to TRBJ2-5; 8 bases line up with TRBD2. Trimming cost V 4 bases and J 4 bases; bases outside gene matches: 9. Germline V gene data show CDR1 as SGDLS and CDR2 as YYNGEE. The CDR3 spans 15 residues. The chain's CDR3 is CASSPSGGGGETQYF. The CDR3 bases are TGTGCCAGCAGCCCCAGCGGGGGCGGGGGAGAGACCCAGTACTTC.

This clonotype has a count of ten or more. The chain uses TRBV9 and TRBJ2-7, with D maybe TRBD2 (5 bases). Germline CDR1 is SGDLS and CDR2 is YYNGEE. V lost 0 bases and J 0 bases, leaving 10 bases between the germline ends. The CDR3 totals 15 residues. For the CDR3, the DNA is TGTGCCAGCAGCGTAGGCCGGGGTTTCTCCTACGAGCAGTACTTC. Amino acid sequence: CASSVGRGFSYEQYF.

This clonotype has a count of ten or more. J is TRBJ2-7 and V is TRBV6-5, with 9 bases matching TRBD2. Losses at the gene ends were 10 bases for V and 2 bases for J; bases not matched to a gene: 6. This CDR3 has 13 amino acids. The germline V gene has CDR1 MNHEY and CDR2 SVGAGI. The CDR3 bases are TGTGCCACCTTAGCGGGGGCGACCTACGAGCAGTACTTC. Translated: CATLAGATYEQYF.

This clonotype was observed many times. The chain links TRBV4-2 to TRBJ2-5, with 7 bases lining up with TRBD2. Germline assignment: CDR1 LGHNA and CDR2 YNFKEQ. The CDR3 length is 16 residues. With V trimmed by 1 base and J by 2 bases, 7 bases remained unmatched. CDR3 nucleotides: TGTGCCAGCAGCCAAGTTCAAGCGGGGCGGCAAGAGACCCAGTACTTC. It specifies CASSQVQAGRQETQYF.

This clonotype was picked up a small number of times. The J gene is TRBJ2-7, the V gene TRBV10-3, with 8 bases matching TRBD1. The V and J ends lost 5 bases and 7 bases, in that order; junction bases with no gene match: 13. Germline CDR1 is ENHRY and CDR2 is SYGVKD. This CDR3 comprises 15 residues. The CDR3 is CAISSAGTGYNEQYF. The CDR3 region has the DNA TGTGCCATCAGTTCAGCCGGGACAGGATACAATGAGCAGTACTTC.

Remarks on this clonotype: A read error may produce the germline difference seen at one junction end. This chain connects TRBV6-6 to TRBJ1-2, with 7 bases identical to TRBD1. Germline-derived CDR1 and CDR2 are MNHNY and SVGAGI (reference sequence). The CDR3 runs to 13 residues. Here the CDR3 reads CVSSYRGGYGYTF. The CDR3 bases are TGTGTCAGCAGTTACAGGGGTGGCTATGGCTACACCTTC.

This clonotype has just a few counts. This chain joins TRBV5-1 and TRBJ2-2; 8 bases match TRBD1. V trimming: 3 bases; J trimming: 5 bases; junction bases outside the gene matches: 6. The CDR3 runs to 15 residues. Germline assignment: CDR1 SGHRS and CDR2 YFSETQ. CDR3 protein: CASSSDRAMTGELFF. CDR3 bases: TGCGCCAGCAGCTCGGACAGGGCGATGACCGGGGAGCTGTTTTTT. The variable domain in full, completed from reference TRBV5-1 and TRBJ2-2, reads KAGVTQTPRYLIKTRGQQVTLSCSPISGHRSVSWYQQTPGQGLQFLFEYFSETQRNKGNFPGRFSGRQFSNSRSEMNVSTLELGDSALYLCASSSDRAMTGELFFGEGSRLTVL.

The sample holds many counts of this clonotype. The rearrangement uses TRBV7-3 and TRBJ2-1; possibly TRBD2 for D (7 bases). The germline gives CDR1 SGHTA, CDR2 FQGTGA. The germline V and J ends were trimmed by 8 bases and 8 bases, with 25 bases remaining between them. The CDR3 consists of 16 residues. The CDR3 DNA reads as TGTGCCAGCCAGGCCCTTAGGGCGGGGGCGCAGGATGAGCAGTTCTTC. Its translation is CASQALRAGAQDEQFF.

This clonotype occurred many times. The V and J genes are TRBV20-1 and TRBJ2-5; the match to TRBD2 covers 7 bases. V dropped 3 bases and J dropped 0; count of bases not matched to a gene: 7. The CDR3 is 15 residues long. Per the germline V gene, CDR1 is DFQATT and CDR2 is SNEGSKA (reference sequence). The CDR3 protein is CSASGLAAYQETQYF. For the CDR3, the DNA is TGCAGTGCTAGTGGGCTAGCGGCGTACCAAGAGACCCAGTACTTC.

This clonotype was seen only a few times. This sequence joins TRBV7-6 and TRBJ2-5; D is perhaps TRBD2 (7 bases). Trimming pared 1 base from V and 13 bases from J, leaving 19 bases between. Germline CDR1 reads SGHVS; CDR2 reads FNYEAQ. This CDR3 contains 14 residues. The CDR3 coding sequence is TGTGCCAGCAGCTTAGTAGCAGGGGACTACGAGCGGTACTTC. It encodes CASSLVAGDYERYF.